This TCR beta chain is from a study of blood T cell repertoires in COVID-19. As for the study in general: Acute-phase and convalescent COVID-19 samples originated in the United States, Italy and Spain. Nucleic acid was either cDNA or gDNA, and it came from T cells, B-cell-depleted T cells, or PBMCs.

The method was immunoSEQ multiplex PCR; TCRdb's version includes in-frame clones alone and lacks a portion of them. The table records about 220,000 clones, 86% of them present only once. CDR1 SGHDN and CDR2 FVKESK come from the germline V gene. The trim removed 1 base at V and 4 bases at J, leaving 6 bases unmatched. This CDR3 has 17 residues. Patients of the Seattle cohort, enrolled during active infection, were followed longitudinally. This chain links TRBV14 with TRBJ1-3; TRBD1 aligns across 11 bases. Material: peripheral blood. The TCR originated in a woman aged 50 to 60 with COVID-19, enrolled during active disease. CDR3 region: CASSQGGQGARGNTIYF. The CDR3 DNA is TGTGCCAGCAGCCAAGGAGGACAGGGGGCGCGAGGAAACACCATATATTTT.